This TCR beta chain was obtained from a study of T-cell memory formation after mild COVID-19. Each CDR3 protein is one row after TCRdb ran MiXCR on the 5' RACE reads. The table includes around 200,000 distinct CDR3 sequences, 27% detected once. This clonotype was recorded a few times. What it recognizes is unknown. Trimming shortened V by 2 bases and J by 9 bases, and 12 bases separated the two germline ends. The germline V gene encodes CDR1 SGHVS and CDR2 FNYEAQ. This CDR3 is built from 13 residues. General observations from the study: Most CD4+ clones that shrank were in CM and EM, while CD8+ ones turned up in EMRA. Day 15 to 85 contracting clones showed balanced CD4/CD8; day 15 to 37 expanders favored CD4+.

The chain joins TRBV7-6 to TRBJ2-3; D call uncertain. The receptor was derived from an adult woman who had mild COVID-19 (a few samples of this study predate the infection). Cell type and time point are not known. Input material: PBMCs or a T cell subset sorted from them (not recorded which). The DNA for the CDR3 is TGTGCCAGCAGCTTATTTTACGCGGACACGCAGTATTTT. It translates to CASSLFYADTQYF.